This record covers a single T cell receptor beta chain. In its sample, this clonotype was seen a few times. Its target antigen remains unknown. It has no much larger one-base neighbor in the sample; base qualities were not kept. This entry comes from a study of post-analysis software for immune sequencing data (dated by TCRdb to between 2015 and 2016). Background for the entire study: The recorded disease courses included relapsing-remitting, secondary progressive and progressive-relapsing multiple sclerosis, and some patients had no subtype annotation. Patient repertoires were compared against 10 to 12 previously published healthy control repertoires from donors aged roughly 6 to 26 years. A subset of samples was prepared in parallel using single-end sample barcoding, then pooled and co-amplified after Illumina adapter ligation.

Overall study outcomes, separate from this receptor: The multiple sclerosis patient group was slightly younger than the control group. Significantly higher frequencies in patients than in controls were found for roughly 5 TRBV segments, including TRBV5-6, TRBV5-1 and TRBV20-1. Normalized Chao1 diversity was significantly lower in multiple sclerosis patients than controls, suggesting substantial peripheral T-cell clonal expansion. When samples were clustered directly using the F measure, samples prepared in the same batch co-clustered strongly, which prompted a batch-effect correction.

Library generation was performed with PCR. Sequenced on an Illumina HiSeq 2500. To reduce PCR and sequencing biases, unique molecular identifiers were built into the TCR beta cDNA libraries. Per 1 to 10 million input T cells, roughly 0.5 million cDNA molecules were obtained, such that each molecule approximated one T cell. The same protocol used for the earlier healthy control dataset was applied to prepare and sequence the patient libraries. Samples belonging to the same batch were prepared together, multiplexed and sequenced on a shared HiSeq lane. From the authors' description of their analysis: Raw barcoded reads were processed with MIGEC, discarding single-read molecular identifier groups before consensus assembly and CDR3 extraction. VDJtools was used for post-analysis of the clonotype tables, with diversity normalized by down-sampling every dataset to the smallest sample size. Repertoire overlap clustering matched CDR3 amino acid but not nucleotide sequences to correct batch-related cross-sample contamination. In TCRdb, the public reads were trimmed at Q25 with fastp and aligned with MiXCR, with productive beta chains retained. Entries are consolidated by CDR3 protein sequence, retaining the most common genes and DNA. The V and J calls follow TCRdb's processing rather than the paper's. The sample includes about 800,000 distinct CDR3 sequences, with approximately 30% observed a single time. The top ten clonotypes cover under 0.7% of the sample.

TCR beta repertoires were profiled from peripheral blood of roughly 13 young patients with multiple sclerosis to demonstrate the VDJtools post-analysis software. The multiple sclerosis patients were children and adolescents between roughly 6 and 16 years of age. The CDR1 and CDR2 encoded by the germline V gene are SGHAT and FQNNGV. Including the terminal cysteine and phenylalanine, the CDR3 comprises 14 residues. This entry keeps only the CDR3 DNA: 42 bases, framed from base 1. V was cut back by 5 bases and J by 3 bases, leaving a gap of 14 bases between them. The source is a girl between 10 and 17 years old with multiple sclerosis. The sequencing sample was made of blood. Here the chain combines TRBV11-2 and TRBJ2-7; the D gene identity is not certain. The CDR3 here reads CASSRRAGDYEQYF. Here is the DNA: TGTGCCAGCAGCCGCCGCGCTGGTGACTACGAGCAGTACTTC. Extended through the reference TRBV11-2 and TRBJ2-7 proteins, this CDR3 yields the full variable domain: EAGVAQSPRYKIIEKRQSVAFWCNPISGHATLYWYQQILGQGPKLLIQFQNNGVVDDSQLPKDRFSAERLKGVDSTLKIQPAKLEDSAVYLCASSRRAGDYEQYFGPGTRLTVT.